A single sample is the source of the 17 T cell receptor beta chains below, sequenced in a study of Graves' ophthalmopathy and Graves' hyperthyroidism. The sequenced template was RNA, covering the TCR beta CDR3 region. RT-PCR with HTBI primers came first, then second-round multiplex PCR. TCRdb used MiXCR to reprocess the multiplex PCR reads, holding one entry per CDR3 protein. The profile shows around 660,000 distinct CDR3 sequences, over 40% of them singletons. Sequencing was carried out using peripheral blood. The receptors originated from an adult man with Graves' ophthalmopathy.

Ten or more counts support this clonotype. The chain uses TRBV4-3 and TRBJ1-5, with 7 bases lining up with TRBD1. The CDR3 is 14 residues long. Trimming removed 4 bases from V and 4 bases from J; junction bases left unmatched: 4. Per germline, CDR1 LGHNA and CDR2 YSLEER. CDR3 coding DNA: TGCGCCAGCAGCCGGACAGGCGCAAATCAGCCCCAGCATTTT. Translated, it gives CASSRTGANQPQHF.

The rearrangement links TRBV19 to TRBJ2-5; 7 bases align to TRBD1. This CDR3 region has 14 residues. With 4 bases clipped from V and 3 bases from J, the junction kept 5 bases outside the gene matches. Germline V CDR1 and CDR2: LNHDA, SQIVND (reference sequence). The CDR3 DNA is TGTGCCAGTAGTAGAAGCCAGGGGGAAGAGACCCAGTACTTC. Its protein product is CASSRSQGEETQYF.

This clonotype has a count of ten or more. The chain links TRBV5-6 to TRBJ1-2; D gene unclear. The CDR3 sequence is 15 residues long. The V and J ends lost 1 base and 7 bases respectively, with 17 bases between them. CDR1 is SGHDT and CDR2 is YYEEEE in the germline V gene. This CDR3 reads CASSLFGSALGGYTF. CDR3 DNA sequence: TGTGCCAGCAGCTTGTTTGGGTCGGCGCTGGGTGGCTACACCTTC.

The chain's CDR3 is CASSSVTGAGEQYF. The CDR3 DNA reads as TGCGCCAGCAGCTCGGTTACAGGGGCTGGCGAGCAGTACTTC. This rearrangement joins TRBV5-1 to TRBJ2-7; 7 positions match TRBD1. This CDR3 spans 14 amino acids. Germline CDR1 reads SGHRS; CDR2 reads YFSETQ. Trimming took 3 bases from V and 6 from J; bases not matched to a gene: 9.

This clonotype was seen only a few times. CDR3 amino acids: CASRGSFYEQYF. For the CDR3, the DNA is TGTGCCAGCAGGGGCTCCTTTTACGAGCAGTACTTC. The V and J genes are TRBV5-6 and TRBJ2-7; D is undetermined. The CDR3 contains 12 residues. Trimming removed 5 bases at V and 4 bases at J, with 10 bases between. Germline V gene data show CDR1 as SGHDT and CDR2 as YYEEEE.

The chain links TRBV15 to TRBJ1-1; D uncertain. The CDR3 length is 14 residues. Germline V gene sequence: CDR1 LNHNV, CDR2 YYDKDF (reference sequence). Trimming removed 3 bases at V and 4 bases at J, with 12 bases between. The CDR3 sequence is CATSSPPGGTEAFF. In DNA form, the CDR3 reads TGTGCCACCAGCAGCCCGCCGGGAGGCACTGAAGCTTTCTTT.

This rearrangement joins TRBV14 to TRBJ1-2; 11 nucleotides line up with TRBD1. V lost 8 bases and J lost 3; bases outside the gene matches: 8. Germline CDR1 is SGHDN and CDR2 is FVKESK. This CDR3 contains 15 residues. CDR3 nucleotide sequence: TGTGCCAGCTCACCCGGACAGGGGGCTCACTATGGCTACACCTTC. It is translated as CASSPGQGAHYGYTF.

The sample holds many counts of this clonotype. This chain connects TRBV29-1 to TRBJ2-7; possible D gene TRBD1, 5 bases. The CDR3 covers 12 residues. The V end lost 7 bases, the J end lost 5 bases, and 15 bases lay between the germline ends. CDR1 and CDR2 from the germline V gene are SQVTM and ANQGSEA. The CDR3 loop reads CSASSGFHEQYF. The CDR3 DNA sequence: TGCAGCGCTTCCTCAGGGTTCCACGAGCAGTACTTC.

The chain couples TRBV7-2 to TRBJ2-5; 11 bases align to TRBD1. CDR3 size: 17 residues. V dropped 0 bases and J dropped 2; count of bases not matched to a gene: 5. CDR1 is SGHTA and CDR2 is FQGNSA in the germline V gene. CDR3: CASSLAGTGGWQETQYF. Written as DNA, the CDR3 is TGTGCCAGCAGCTTAGCAGGGACAGGGGGTTGGCAAGAGACCCAGTACTTC.

This rearrangement joins TRBV20-1 to TRBJ1-1, with D hard to call. The CDR3 sequence is 16 residues long. Germline V CDR1 and CDR2: DFQATT, SNEGSKA (reference sequence). Trimming pared 0 bases from V and 0 bases from J, leaving 14 bases between. DNA of the CDR3: TGCAGTGCTAGAGAATGGTCAGCTCTCATGAACACTGAAGCTTTCTTT. As protein: CSAREWSALMNTEAFF.

Comments on this clonotype: A much larger clone differs from this one at a single base, so this may be a read error. Given the absence of the conserved phenylalanine or tryptophan at the CDR3 end, a read error is likely. The chain uses TRBV7-9 and TRBJ2-7; D call uncertain. Germline V CDR1 and CDR2: SEHNR, FQNEAQ (reference sequence). The CDR3 extends over 13 amino acids. V was trimmed by 2 bases and J by 3 bases, leaving 8 bases between them. The CDR3 DNA follows: TGTGCCAGCAGCTTAAACAGTGGCTACGAGCAGTACCTC. It codes for CASSLNSGYEQYL.

The chain carries TRBV11-2 and TRBJ2-7; the D gene could be TRBD1 or TRBD2 (7 bases each). CDR1 and CDR2 (germline): SGHAT, FQNNGV. Trimming pared 3 bases from V and 7 bases from J, leaving 22 bases between. The length of the CDR3 is 16 residues. CDR3 nucleotide sequence: TGTGCCAGCAGCTTCCAAGGAGGGAGGGGGCCTGAGGAGCAGTACTTC. Amino acids: CASSFQGGRGPEEQYF.

This clonotype has at least ten counts. The CDR3 bases are TGTGCCAGCAGTTCTAGCGCCTCAGCCTACGAGCAGTACTTC. Its protein is CASSSSASAYEQYF. J is TRBJ2-7 and V is TRBV12-3 or TRBV12-4; D is possibly TRBD2 (6 bases). There are 14 residues in the CDR3. V dropped 4 bases and J dropped 2 bases, with 12 bases sitting between them.

This clonotype has only a few counts. As DNA, the CDR3 is TGTGCCACCAGCAGGGAGCACGATGCCGGGCAGTACTTC. It encodes CATSREHDAGQYF. The V and J genes are TRBV15 and TRBJ2-7; D is unresolved. CDR1 and CDR2 (germline): LNHNV, YYDKDF (reference sequence). There are 13 residues in the CDR3. V lost 3 bases to trimming and J lost 9 bases, with 15 bases between them. Filled out from reference TRBV15 and TRBJ2-7, the complete variable domain reads DAMVIQNPRYQVTQFGKPVTLSCSQTLNHNVMYWYQQKSSQAPKLLFHYYDKDFNNEADTPDNFQSRRPNTSFCFLDIRSPGLGDTAMYLCATSREHDAGQYFGPGTRLTVT.

The chain joins TRBV7-4 to TRBJ1-4; no reliable D call. The CDR3 contains 14 residues. V lost 0 bases, J lost 5 bases, and 7 bases lay in between. Germline assignment: CDR1 SGHVT and CDR2 SQSDAQ. CDR3 protein: CASSLADGNEKLFF. The CDR3 DNA is TGTGCCAGCAGCTTAGCAGATGGGAATGAAAAACTGTTTTTT.

This clonotype was counted many times. V is TRBV6-1 and J is TRBJ1-1, with 10 bases identical to TRBD1. With V trimmed by 3 bases and J by 4 bases, 5 bases remained unmatched. CDR3 size: 15 residues. The germline V gene has CDR1 MNHNS and CDR2 SASEGT. The CDR3 DNA sequence: TGTGCCAGCAGTGAGCATGGACAGGGGGGCACTGAAGCTTTCTTT. The encoded protein is CASSEHGQGGTEAFF.

In the case of this clonotype: A read error may be the cause here, since a much bigger clone is one base away. The V call is TRBV10-3, the J call TRBJ1-1; perhaps TRBD1 as D (6 bases). This CDR3 is 15 amino acids long. V shed 10 bases and J shed 4 bases, with 22 bases lying between them. Germline CDR1 ENHRY, CDR2 SYGVKD. CDR3 nucleotide sequence: TGTGCCAGCAGCGGACCGAACAGGGCGGGCACTGAAGCTTTCTTT. Translated, it gives CASSGPNRAGTEAFF.